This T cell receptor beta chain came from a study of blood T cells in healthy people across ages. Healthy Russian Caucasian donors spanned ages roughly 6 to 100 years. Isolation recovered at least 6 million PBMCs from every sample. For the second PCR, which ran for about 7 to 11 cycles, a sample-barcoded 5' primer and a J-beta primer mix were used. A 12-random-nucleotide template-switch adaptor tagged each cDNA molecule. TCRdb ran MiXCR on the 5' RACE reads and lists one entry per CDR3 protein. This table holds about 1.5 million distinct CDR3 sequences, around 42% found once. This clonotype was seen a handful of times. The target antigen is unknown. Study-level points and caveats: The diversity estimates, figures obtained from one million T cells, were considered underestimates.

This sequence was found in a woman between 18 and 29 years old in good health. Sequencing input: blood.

CDR3 region: CSGTGVKDEQYF. The CDR3 nucleotides are TGCAGCGGGACAGGGGTTAAAGACGAGCAGTACTTC. The chain uses TRBV29-1 and TRBJ2-7, with 9 bases lining up with TRBD1. Trimming removed 7 bases from V and 5 bases from J; junction bases left unmatched: 6. This CDR3 contains 12 residues. The germline V gene has CDR1 SQVTM and CDR2 ANQGSEA.